This T cell receptor (beta chain) stems from a study of T cell responses to AZD1222 COVID-19 vaccine (dated by TCRdb to about 2021). Background on the whole study: AZD1222 recipients whose second dose came at about 4 weeks and those whose second dose came at about 12 weeks were combined into one group, since spike-specific TCR depth and breadth did not differ between the two schedules. Trial participants were enrolled by age into subgroups of 18-55, 56-69 and 70-plus years, and roughly 150, 30 and 60 TCR-sequenced participants, respectively, were included in these subgroups. A total of 230 to 250 trial participants underwent TCR sequencing, of whom 200 to 220 received two doses of AZD1222 and roughly 25 received two doses of the MenACWY control vaccine.

The time point label, read with the paper, signifies: baseline before first vaccination. Samples from vaccinated people were obtained from the UK trials COV001 and COV002, which included a single-blind randomized controlled phase 2/3 trial of AZD1222 (ChAdOx1 nCoV-19) in healthy adults. For TCRbeta chain sequencing, PBMC samples from trial participants were taken at day 0 and at day 28 after the second dose. The paper's findings and limits, for the study overall: Because no day 14 peak-response samples were available, the repertoires could be characterized only after the peak T cell response. The 56-69-year group was small, and its depth increase did not reach significance, likely because of low power. Conclusions about previously exposed vaccinees are limited because only 6 or 7 AZD1222 recipients were SARS-CoV-2 seropositive at baseline. A significant rise in spike-specific TCR breadth and depth was observed after two AZD1222 doses relative to day 0 and relative to MenACWY recipients. Epitopes outside the regions mutated in the B.1.351 and B.1.1.7 variants were reportedly recognized by nearly half of the unique spike-specific TCRs. CD4 TCRs associated with the vaccine covered the entire spike protein, and the dominant responses were in regions 160-218 and 743-854. Participants were mostly white British, with more females than males. The authors suggested clonal diversity may have been underestimated.

Regarding this clone: The antigen it binds to is not known. No clone much larger than this one lies a single base away; base qualities are absent.

V trim: 1 base; J trim: 3 bases; unmatched bases: 2. Spanning cysteine to phenylalanine, the CDR3 consists of 14 amino acids. Left in the record is the CDR3 DNA by itself, 42 bases read in frame from the first base. According to the germline V gene, CDR1 reads SGHVS and CDR2 reads FNYEAQ. The CDR3 regions of human TCRbeta chains were subjected to immunosequencing. Turning to the authors' computational methods: TCRs in the repertoires were compared against a reference library of SARS-CoV-2-specific TCRs that had been generated with the MIRA antigen-specificity platform. Breadth meant the fraction of unique TCRs that were SARS-CoV-2-associated, whereas depth meant the fraction of total T cells that were SARS-CoV-2-associated. Using the MIRA data, each spike-specific TCR was assigned both to the spike region to which the TCR was reactive and to a CD4 or CD8 class. Log10-transformed breadth and depth values were compared by one-way ANOVA with Sidak's multiple comparisons tests. TCRdb re-hosts the immuneACCESS table, in-frame sequences only. Its copies lack some clones; in the studies checked, an unresolved V gene accounts for under half of them, and the cause for the rest is not known. The D gene and trimming were derived from the DNA, and the V and J assignments and clone size from that table. The sample contains 150,000 to 200,000 clones, around 92% of them found a single time. Together, the top ten hold over 1% of the sample.

The TCR comes from an adult in good health. This sequence uses TRBV7-6 and TRBJ1-2, with 7 bases matching TRBD1. Sequencing used peripheral blood, obtained on day 0 of AZD1222 vaccination. The CDR3 reads as follows: CASSLGTGDYGYTF. At the DNA level, the sequence is TGTGCCAGCAGCTTAGGAACAGGGGACTATGGCTACACCTTC.